One T cell receptor (beta chain) is described in this entry. Its cognate antigen is unknown. The sample is drawn from a study of shared clonotypes between healthy human individuals. Study-level information: Contributing individuals were two females and a few males aged 18 to 49. CD8 memory received one plate per donor, CD8 naive two, CD4 memory three and CD4 naive three. Findings and limits, study-wide: Clonotypes shared by all four sorted-subset donors had higher generation probabilities than non-shared clonotypes.

Donors were Caucasian adults residing in Nashville, Tennessee, USA. Produced via immunoSEQ multiplex PCR; TCRdb's table is partial and in-frame only. Seen here are under 1,900,000 clones, approximately 98.5% observed once, and the top ten hold roughly 0.35%. CDR1 and CDR2 from the germline V gene are SGHRS and YFSETQ. The CDR3 runs 13 residues. V shed 0 bases, J shed 6 bases, and the junction held 0 bases outside the gene matches. This sequence was found in a man aged 25 to 40 in good health. V gene TRBV5-1 combines with J gene TRBJ2-7; TRBD1 aligns across 10 bases. The sample was naive CD4+ T cells sorted from blood. The subset here: CD45RA+ positively selected. This CDR3 is CASSLGDRGEQYF. In nucleotides, the CDR3 is TGCGCCAGCAGCTTGGGGGACAGGGGCGAGCAGTACTTC.